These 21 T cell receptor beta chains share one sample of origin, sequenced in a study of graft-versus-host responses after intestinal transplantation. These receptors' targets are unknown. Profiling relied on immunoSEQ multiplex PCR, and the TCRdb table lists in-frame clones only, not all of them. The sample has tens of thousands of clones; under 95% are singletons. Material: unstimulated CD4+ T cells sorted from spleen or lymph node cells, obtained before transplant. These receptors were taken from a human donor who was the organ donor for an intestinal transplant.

The CDR3 bases are TGTGCCAGCAGCTCTACATCACAGGTCTCGGCTTTCTTT. Amino acid sequence: CASSSTSQVSAFF. V usage is TRBV5-6 and J usage is TRBJ1-1; D is perhaps TRBD1 (5 bases). Trimming shortened V by 3 bases and J by 11 bases, and 17 bases separated the two germline ends. CDR3 length: 13 residues. In germline, CDR1 is SGHDT, CDR2 YYEEEE.

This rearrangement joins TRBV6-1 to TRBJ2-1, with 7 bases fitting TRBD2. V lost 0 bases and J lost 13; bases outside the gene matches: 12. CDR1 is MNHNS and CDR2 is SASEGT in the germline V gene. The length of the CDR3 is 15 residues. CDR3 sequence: CASSEALSMTSNQFF. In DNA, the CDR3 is TGTGCCAGCAGTGAAGCGTTGAGTATGACTAGCAACCAGTTCTTC.

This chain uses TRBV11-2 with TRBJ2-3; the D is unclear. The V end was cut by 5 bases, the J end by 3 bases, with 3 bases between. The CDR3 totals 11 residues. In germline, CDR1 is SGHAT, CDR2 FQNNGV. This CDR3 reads CASSQTDTQYF. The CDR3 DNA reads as TGTGCCAGCAGCCAAACAGATACGCAGTATTTT.

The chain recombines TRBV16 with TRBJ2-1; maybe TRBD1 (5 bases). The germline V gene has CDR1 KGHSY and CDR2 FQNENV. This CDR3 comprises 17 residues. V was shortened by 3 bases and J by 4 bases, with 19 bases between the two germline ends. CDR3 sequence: CASSQAGINPTYNEQFF. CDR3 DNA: TGTGCCAGCAGCCAGGCAGGGATCAATCCTACATACAATGAGCAGTTCTTC.

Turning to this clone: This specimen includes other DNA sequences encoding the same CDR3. The CDR3 nucleotides read TGCGCCAGCAGCTTGGATGGAGGGAACCAGCCCCAGCATTTT. It translates to CASSLDGGNQPQHF. The rearrangement uses TRBV5-1 and TRBJ1-5; no firm D call. Germline CDR1 SGHRS, CDR2 YFSETQ. V was clipped by 0 bases and J by 7 bases, with 11 bases between them. CDR3 length equals 14 residues.

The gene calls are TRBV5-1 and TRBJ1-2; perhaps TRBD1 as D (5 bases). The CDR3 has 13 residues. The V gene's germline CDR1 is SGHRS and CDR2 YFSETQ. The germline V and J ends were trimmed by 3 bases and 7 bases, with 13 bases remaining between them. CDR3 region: CASSWDSEIGYTF. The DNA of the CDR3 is TGCGCCAGCAGCTGGGACTCTGAAATTGGCTACACCTTC.

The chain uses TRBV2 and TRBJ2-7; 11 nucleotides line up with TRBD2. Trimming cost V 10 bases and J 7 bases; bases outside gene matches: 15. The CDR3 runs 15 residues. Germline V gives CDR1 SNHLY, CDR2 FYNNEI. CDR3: CATTTSGSGGQEQYF. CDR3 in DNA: TGTGCCACCACCACTAGCGGGAGCGGAGGGCAGGAGCAGTACTTC.

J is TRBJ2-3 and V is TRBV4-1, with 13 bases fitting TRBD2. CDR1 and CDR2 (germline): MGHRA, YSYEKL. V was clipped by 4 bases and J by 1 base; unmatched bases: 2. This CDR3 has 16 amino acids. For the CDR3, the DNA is TGCGCCAGCAGCCTAGGACTAGCGGGAGGCACAGATACGCAGTATTTT. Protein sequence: CASSLGLAGGTDTQYF.

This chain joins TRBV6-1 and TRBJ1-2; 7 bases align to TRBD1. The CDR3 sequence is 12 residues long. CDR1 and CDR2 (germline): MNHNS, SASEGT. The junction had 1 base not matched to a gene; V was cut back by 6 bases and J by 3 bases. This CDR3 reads CASRGQYYGYTF. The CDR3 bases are TGTGCCAGCAGGGGACAGTACTATGGCTACACCTTC.

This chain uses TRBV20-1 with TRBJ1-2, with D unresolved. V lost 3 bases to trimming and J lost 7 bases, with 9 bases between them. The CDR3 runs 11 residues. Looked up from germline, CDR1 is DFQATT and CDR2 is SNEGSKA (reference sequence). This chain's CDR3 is CSASGGAGYTF. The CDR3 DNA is TGCAGTGCTAGCGGAGGAGCTGGCTACACCTTC.

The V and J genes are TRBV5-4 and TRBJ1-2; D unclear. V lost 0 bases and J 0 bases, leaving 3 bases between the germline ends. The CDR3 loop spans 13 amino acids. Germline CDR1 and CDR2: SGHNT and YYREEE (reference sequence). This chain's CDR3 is CASSLDTNYGYTF. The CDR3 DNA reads TGTGCCAGCAGCTTGGACACTAACTATGGCTACACCTTC.

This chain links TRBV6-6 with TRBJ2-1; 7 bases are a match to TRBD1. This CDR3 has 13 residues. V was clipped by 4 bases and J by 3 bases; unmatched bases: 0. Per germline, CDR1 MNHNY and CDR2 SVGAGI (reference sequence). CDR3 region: CASSWTGYNEQFF. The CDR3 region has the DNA TGTGCCAGCAGTTGGACAGGCTACAATGAGCAGTTCTTC.

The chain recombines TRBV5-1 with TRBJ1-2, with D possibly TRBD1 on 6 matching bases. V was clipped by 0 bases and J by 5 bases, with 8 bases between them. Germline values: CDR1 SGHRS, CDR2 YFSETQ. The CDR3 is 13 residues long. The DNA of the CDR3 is TGCGCCAGCAGCTTGGAGGGGGAGTATGGCTACACCTTC. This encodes CASSLEGEYGYTF.

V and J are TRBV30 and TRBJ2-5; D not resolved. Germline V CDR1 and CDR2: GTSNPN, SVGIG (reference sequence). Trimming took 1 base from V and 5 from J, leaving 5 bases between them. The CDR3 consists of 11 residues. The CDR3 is CAWSGSETQYF. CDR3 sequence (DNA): TGTGCCTGGAGTGGGAGTGAGACCCAGTACTTC.

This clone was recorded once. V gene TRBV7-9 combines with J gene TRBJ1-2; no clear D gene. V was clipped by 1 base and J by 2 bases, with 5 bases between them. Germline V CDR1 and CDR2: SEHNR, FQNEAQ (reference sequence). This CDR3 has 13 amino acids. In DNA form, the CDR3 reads TGTGCCAGCAGCTTAGGAGGGAACTATGGCTACACCTTC. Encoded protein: CASSLGGNYGYTF.

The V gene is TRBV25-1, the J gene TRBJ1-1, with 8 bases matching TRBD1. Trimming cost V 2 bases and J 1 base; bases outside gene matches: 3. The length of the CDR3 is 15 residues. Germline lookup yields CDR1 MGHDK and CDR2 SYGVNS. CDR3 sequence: CASSEVTGGNTEAFF. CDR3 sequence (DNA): TGTGCCAGCAGTGAAGTTACAGGGGGGAACACTGAAGCTTTCTTT.

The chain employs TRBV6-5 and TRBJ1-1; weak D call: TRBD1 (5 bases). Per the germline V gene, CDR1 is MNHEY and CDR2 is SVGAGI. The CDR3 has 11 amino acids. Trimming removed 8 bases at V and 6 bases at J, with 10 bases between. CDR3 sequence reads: CASGRGAEAFF. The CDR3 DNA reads TGTGCCAGCGGACGGGGGGCTGAAGCTTTCTTT.

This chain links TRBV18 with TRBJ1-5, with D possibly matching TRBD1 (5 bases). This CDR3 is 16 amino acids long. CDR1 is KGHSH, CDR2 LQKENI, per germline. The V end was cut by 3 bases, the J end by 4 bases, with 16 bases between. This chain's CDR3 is CASSPNGQGGNQPQHF. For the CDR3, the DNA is TGTGCCAGCTCACCTAACGGCCAGGGTGGAAATCAGCCCCAGCATTTT.

This CDR3 reads CSVESGGGETQYF. The CDR3 coding sequence is TGCAGCGTTGAGTCAGGGGGCGGCGAGACCCAGTACTTC. V usage is TRBV29-1 and J usage is TRBJ2-5; the match to TRBD1 covers 8 bases. The CDR3 is 13 residues long. Losses at the gene ends were 3 bases for V and 5 bases for J; bases not matched to a gene: 5. CDR1 is SQVTM and CDR2 is ANQGSEA in the germline V gene.

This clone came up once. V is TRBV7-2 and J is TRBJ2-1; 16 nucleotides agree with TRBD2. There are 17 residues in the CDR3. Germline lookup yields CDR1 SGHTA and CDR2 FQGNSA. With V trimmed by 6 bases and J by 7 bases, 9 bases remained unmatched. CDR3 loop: CASRTGLAGGNLNEQFF. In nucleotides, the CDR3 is TGTGCCAGCAGGACGGGACTAGCGGGGGGGAATCTGAATGAGCAGTTCTTC.

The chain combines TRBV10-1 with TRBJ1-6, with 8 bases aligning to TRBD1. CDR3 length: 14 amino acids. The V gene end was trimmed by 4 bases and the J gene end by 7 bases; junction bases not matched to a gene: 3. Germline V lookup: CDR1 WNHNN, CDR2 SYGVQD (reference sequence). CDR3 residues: CASSGTGRNSPLHF. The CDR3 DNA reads TGCGCCAGCAGTGGGACAGGGAGGAATTCACCCCTCCACTTT.